The 13 T cell receptor beta chains given below trace back to one sample, sequenced in a study of T cell responses to AZD1222 COVID-19 vaccine. TCRdb's table, derived via immunoSEQ multiplex PCR, lists solely in-frame clones and lacks some. The sample includes under 70,000 clones, roughly 78% seen only once; the top ten take approximately 20%. The specimen was peripheral blood, collected on day 0 of MenACWY control vaccination. The receptors here all came from an adult in good health.

The chain links TRBV3-1 (or the pseudogene TRBV3-2) to TRBJ2-7; 15 positions agree with TRBD2. The CDR3 is 18 amino acids. Germline CDR1 is LGHDT and CDR2 is YNNKEL (reference sequence). Trimming took 4 bases from V and 0 from J; bases not matched to a gene: 7. CDR3 amino acids: CASSRGLAGGPSSYEQYF. CDR3 nucleotide sequence: TGTGCCAGCAGCCGAGGACTAGCGGGGGGGCCAAGCTCCTACGAGCAGTACTTC.

V and J are TRBV11-2 and TRBJ1-1; no definite D call. The V end lost 2 bases, the J end lost 1 base, and 8 bases lay between the germline ends. The CDR3 has 14 amino acids. Germline V gene sequence: CDR1 SGHAT, CDR2 FQNNGV. CDR3 sequence: CASSLWSGNTEAFF. CDR3 nucleotide sequence: TGTGCCAGCAGCTTATGGAGCGGGAACACTGAAGCTTTCTTT.

This chain connects TRBV4-2 to TRBJ2-3; possibly TRBD2 for D (5 bases). The V end lost 0 bases, the J end lost 0 bases, and 13 bases lay between the germline ends. The germline gives CDR1 LGHNA, CDR2 YNFKEQ. The CDR3 runs to 17 residues. The CDR3 bases are TGTGCCAGCAGCCAAGAGGCGGGCCAGTCTAGCACAGATACGCAGTATTTT. It encodes CASSQEAGQSSTDTQYF.

The chain employs TRBV7-2 and TRBJ2-1; the match to TRBD1 covers 10 bases. With V trimmed by 1 base and J by 7 bases, 4 bases remained unmatched. Germline V gene sequence: CDR1 SGHTA, CDR2 FQGNSA. The CDR3 contains 15 residues. This CDR3 reads CASSLVRTGGNEQFF. CDR3 coding DNA: TGTGCCAGCAGCTTAGTACGGACAGGGGGAAATGAGCAGTTCTTC.

The chain carries TRBV6-1 and TRBJ1-2, with TRBD1 matching over 10 bases. Per germline, CDR1 MNHNS and CDR2 SASEGT. CDR3 length: 13 residues. V gave up 6 bases and J gave up 4 bases; unmatched junction bases: 2. In DNA, the CDR3 is TGTGCCAGCAGCCGGGACAGGGGCTATGGCTACACCTTC. Encoded protein: CASSRDRGYGYTF.

The rearrangement uses TRBV5-1 and TRBJ2-2; TRBD2 agrees at 14 bases. Germline trimming cut 4 bases from V and 5 bases from J; bases unmatched to any gene: 13. This CDR3 spans 19 amino acids. From germline, CDR1 is SGHRS and CDR2 YFSETQ. The CDR3 DNA follows: TGCGCCAGCAGCCCATCAGGACTAGCGGGAGGAGGAGGAACCGGGGAGCTGTTTTTT. It yields the protein CASSPSGLAGGGGTGELFF.

The V gene is TRBV28, the J gene TRBJ1-2; D is unresolved. The CDR3 has 13 residues. Germline CDR1 and CDR2: MDHEN and SYDVKM. Trimming left V 3 bases short and J 8 bases short, with 13 bases between. The CDR3 DNA is TGTGCCAGCAGTTTCCGGAGCCCCCTCGGCTACACCTTC. This sequence encodes CASSFRSPLGYTF.

Worth noting for this clone: Other DNA sequences in the same sample also yield this CDR3. This chain links TRBV2 with TRBJ1-6; TRBD1 is a possible D gene (6 bases). This CDR3 comprises 15 residues. Germline CDR1 and CDR2: SNHLY and FYNNEI. Trimming pared 4 bases from V and 8 bases from J, leaving 15 bases between. CDR3 sequence: CASSGTGREDSPLHF. As DNA, the CDR3 is TGTGCCAGCAGTGGTACAGGGCGAGAGGATTCACCCCTCCACTTT.

The chain is built from TRBV3-1 (or the pseudogene TRBV3-2) and TRBJ1-6; D perhaps matches TRBD1 (6 bases). Germline assignment: CDR1 LGHDT and CDR2 YNNKEL (reference sequence). The CDR3 contains 15 residues. V lost 1 base, J lost 7 bases, and 11 bases lay in between. The CDR3 spells CASSQGWGGNSPLHF. The CDR3 DNA is TGTGCCAGCAGCCAAGGGTGGGGGGGCAATTCACCCCTCCACTTT.

This chain connects TRBV14 to TRBJ1-1, with a weak D call TRBD1 (5 bases). V was trimmed by 0 bases and J by 2 bases, leaving 10 bases between them. The CDR3 spans 15 residues. CDR1 and CDR2 (germline): SGHDN, FVKESK. CDR3 sequence (DNA): TGTGCCAGCAGCCAAGATACAGGATATAACACTGAAGCTTTCTTT. This codes for CASSQDTGYNTEAFF.

This sequence joins TRBV24-1 and TRBJ2-2; 7 nucleotides align to TRBD1. Germline lookup yields CDR1 KGHDR and CDR2 SFDVKD. The CDR3 contains 13 residues. Germline trimming cut 7 bases from V and 7 bases from J; bases unmatched to any gene: 5. CDR3: CATREGGHGELFF. The DNA of the CDR3 is TGTGCCACCAGAGAAGGGGGCCACGGGGAGCTGTTTTTT.

The V gene is TRBV3-1 (or the pseudogene TRBV3-2), the J gene TRBJ2-7; a weak D match, TRBD2 (6 bases). V shed 4 bases and J shed 6 bases, with 16 bases lying between them. The CDR3 is made up of 14 amino acids. The germline V gene encodes CDR1 LGHDT and CDR2 YNNKEL (reference sequence). The CDR3 DNA follows: TGTGCCAGCAGCCTCGGTCGGGAGTTAAGCGAGCAGTACTTC. As protein: CASSLGRELSEQYF.

This clone was observed a single time. This chain joins TRBV3-1 (or the pseudogene TRBV3-2) and TRBJ1-6, with D possibly being TRBD1 (5 bases). This CDR3 comprises 17 residues. CDR1 and CDR2 (germline): LGHDT, YNNKEL (reference sequence). The V end lost 0 bases, the J end lost 4 bases, and 13 bases lay between the germline ends. The CDR3 is CASSQEEGPPYNSPLHF. The CDR3 DNA reads as TGTGCCAGCAGCCAAGAGGAGGGACCGCCTTATAATTCACCCCTCCACTTT.